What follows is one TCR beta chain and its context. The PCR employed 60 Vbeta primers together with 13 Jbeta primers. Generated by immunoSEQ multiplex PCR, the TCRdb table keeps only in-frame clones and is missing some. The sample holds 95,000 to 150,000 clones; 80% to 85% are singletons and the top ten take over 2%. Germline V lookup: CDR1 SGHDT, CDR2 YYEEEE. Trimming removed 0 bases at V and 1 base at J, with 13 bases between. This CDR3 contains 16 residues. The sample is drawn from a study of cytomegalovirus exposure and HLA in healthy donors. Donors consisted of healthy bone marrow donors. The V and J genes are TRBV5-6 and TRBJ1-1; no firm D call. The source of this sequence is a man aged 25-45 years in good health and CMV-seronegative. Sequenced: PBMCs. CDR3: CASSLVGLGRNTEAFF. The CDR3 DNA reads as TGTGCCAGCAGCTTGGTGGGCCTGGGTAGGAACACTGAAGCTTTCTTT.